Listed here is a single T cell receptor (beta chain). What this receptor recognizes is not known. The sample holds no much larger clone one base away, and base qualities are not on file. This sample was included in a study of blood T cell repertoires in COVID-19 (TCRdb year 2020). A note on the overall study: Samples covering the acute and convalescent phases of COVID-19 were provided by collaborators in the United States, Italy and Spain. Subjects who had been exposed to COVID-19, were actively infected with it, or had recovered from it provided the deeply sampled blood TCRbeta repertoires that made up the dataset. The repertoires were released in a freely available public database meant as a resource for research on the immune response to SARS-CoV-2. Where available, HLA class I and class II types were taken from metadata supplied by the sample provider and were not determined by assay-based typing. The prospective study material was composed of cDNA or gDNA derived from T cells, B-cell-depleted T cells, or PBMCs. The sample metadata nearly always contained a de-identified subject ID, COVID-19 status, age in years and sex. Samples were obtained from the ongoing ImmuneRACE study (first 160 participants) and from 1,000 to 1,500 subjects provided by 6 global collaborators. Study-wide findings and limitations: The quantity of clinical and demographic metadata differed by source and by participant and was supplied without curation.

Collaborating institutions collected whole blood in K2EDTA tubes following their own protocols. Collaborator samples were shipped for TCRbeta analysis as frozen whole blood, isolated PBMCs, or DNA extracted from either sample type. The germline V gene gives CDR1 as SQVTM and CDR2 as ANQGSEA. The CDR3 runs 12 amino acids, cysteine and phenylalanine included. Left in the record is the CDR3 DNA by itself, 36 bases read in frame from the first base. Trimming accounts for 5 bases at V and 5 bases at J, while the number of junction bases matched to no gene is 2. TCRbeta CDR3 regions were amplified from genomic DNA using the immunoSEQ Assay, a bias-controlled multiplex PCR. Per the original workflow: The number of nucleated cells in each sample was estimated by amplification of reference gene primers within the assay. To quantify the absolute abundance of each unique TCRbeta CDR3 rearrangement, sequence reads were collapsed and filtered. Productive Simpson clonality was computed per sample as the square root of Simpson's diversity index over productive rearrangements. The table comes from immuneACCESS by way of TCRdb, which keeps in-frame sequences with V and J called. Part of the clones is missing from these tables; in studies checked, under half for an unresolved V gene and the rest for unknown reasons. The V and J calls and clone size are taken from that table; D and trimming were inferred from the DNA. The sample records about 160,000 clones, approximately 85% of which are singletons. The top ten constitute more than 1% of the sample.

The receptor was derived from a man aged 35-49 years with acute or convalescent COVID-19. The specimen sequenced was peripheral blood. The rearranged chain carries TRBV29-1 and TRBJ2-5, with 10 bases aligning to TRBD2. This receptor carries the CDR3 CSVLAGVETQYF. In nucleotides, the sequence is TGCAGCGTTCTAGCGGGGGTTGAGACCCAGTACTTC.